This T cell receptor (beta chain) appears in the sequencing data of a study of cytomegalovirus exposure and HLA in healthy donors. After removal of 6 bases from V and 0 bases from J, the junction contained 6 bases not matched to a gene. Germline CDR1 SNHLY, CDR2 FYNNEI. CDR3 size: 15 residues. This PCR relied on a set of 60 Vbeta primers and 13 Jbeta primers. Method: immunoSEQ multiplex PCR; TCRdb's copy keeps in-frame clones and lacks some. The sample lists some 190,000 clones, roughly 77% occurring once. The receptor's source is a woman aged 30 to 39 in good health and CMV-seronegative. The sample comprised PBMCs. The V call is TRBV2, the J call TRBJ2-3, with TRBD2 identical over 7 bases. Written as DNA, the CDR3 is TGTGCCAGCAGGTCGGACGGGAGGAGCACAGATACGCAGTATTTT. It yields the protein CASRSDGRSTDTQYF. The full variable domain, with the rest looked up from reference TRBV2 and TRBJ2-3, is EPEVTQTPSHQVTQMGQEVILRCVPISNHLYFYWYRQILGQKVEFLVSFYNNEISEKSEIFDDQFSVERPDGSNFTLKIRSTKLEDSAMYFCASRSDGRSTDTQYFGPGTRLTVL.